The clone carrying this T cell receptor beta chain was counted a few times. CDR3 length equals 15 residues. Germline CDR1 is MNHNS and CDR2 is SASEGT. The V segment lost 0 bases and the J segment 0 bases; nucleotides outside the gene matches: 2. The data derive from a study of blood T cell repertoires in COVID-19. Using immunoSEQ multiplex PCR, the repertoire was profiled, and TCRdb retains in-frame clones only, with some absent. The sample holds under 200,000 clones, over 80% seen once. This rearrangement joins TRBV6-1 to TRBJ2-7, with 7 bases matching TRBD1. This clonotype was obtained from a woman younger than 45 who had been exposed to COVID-19. Input material: PBMCs or T cells enriched from blood (not recorded which). The CDR3 coding sequence is TGTGCCAGCAGTGAAGCAGGGGACAGCTCCTACGAGCAGTACTTC. This sequence encodes CASSEAGDSSYEQYF.